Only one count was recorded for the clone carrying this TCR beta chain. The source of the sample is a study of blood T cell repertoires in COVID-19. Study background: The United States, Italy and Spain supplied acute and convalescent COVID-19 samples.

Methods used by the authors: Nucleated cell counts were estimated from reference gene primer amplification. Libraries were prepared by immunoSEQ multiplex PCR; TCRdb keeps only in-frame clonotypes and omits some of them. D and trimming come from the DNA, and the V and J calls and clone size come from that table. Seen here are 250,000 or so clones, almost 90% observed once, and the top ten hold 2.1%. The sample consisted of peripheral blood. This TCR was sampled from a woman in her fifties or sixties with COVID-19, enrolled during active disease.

CDR3 sequence: CASSLSDTQYF. As DNA, the CDR3 is TGTGCCAGCAGCTTAAGCGATACGCAGTATTTT. The rearrangement joins TRBV11-1 to TRBJ2-3; D call uncertain. Germline V gene lookup returns CDR1 SGHAT and CDR2 FQDESV (reference sequence). The CDR3 totals 11 residues. With 2 bases removed from V and 6 bases from J, the gap between germline ends came to 3 bases.